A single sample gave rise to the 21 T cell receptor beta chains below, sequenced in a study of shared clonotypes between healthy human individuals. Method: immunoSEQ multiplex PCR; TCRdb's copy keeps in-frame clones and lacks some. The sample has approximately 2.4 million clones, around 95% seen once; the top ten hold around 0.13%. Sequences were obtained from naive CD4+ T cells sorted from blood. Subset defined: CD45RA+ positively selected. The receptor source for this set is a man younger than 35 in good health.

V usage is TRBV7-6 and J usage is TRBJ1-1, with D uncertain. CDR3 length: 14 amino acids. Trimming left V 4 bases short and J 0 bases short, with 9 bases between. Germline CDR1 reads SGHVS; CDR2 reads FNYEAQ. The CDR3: CASSSTPVNTEAFF. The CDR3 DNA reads TGTGCCAGCAGCTCCACCCCAGTGAACACTGAAGCTTTCTTT.

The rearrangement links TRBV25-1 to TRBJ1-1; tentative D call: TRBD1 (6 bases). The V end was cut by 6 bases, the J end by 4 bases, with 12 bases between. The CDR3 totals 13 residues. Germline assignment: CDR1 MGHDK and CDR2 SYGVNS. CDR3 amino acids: CASRAQGFTEAFF. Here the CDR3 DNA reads TGTGCCAGCAGGGCACAGGGATTCACTGAAGCTTTCTTT.

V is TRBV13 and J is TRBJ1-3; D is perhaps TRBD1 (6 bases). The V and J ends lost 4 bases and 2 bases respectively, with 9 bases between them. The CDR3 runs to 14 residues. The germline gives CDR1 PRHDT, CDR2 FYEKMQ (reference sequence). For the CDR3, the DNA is TGTGCCAGCAGCTCGGGGGCAGCTGGAAACACCATATATTTT. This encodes CASSSGAAGNTIYF.

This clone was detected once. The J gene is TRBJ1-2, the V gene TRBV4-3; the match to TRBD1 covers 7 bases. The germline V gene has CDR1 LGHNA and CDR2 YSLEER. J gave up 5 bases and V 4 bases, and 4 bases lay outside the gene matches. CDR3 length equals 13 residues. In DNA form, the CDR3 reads TGCGCCAGCAGCCGAGGGGGCTTATATGGCTACACCTTC. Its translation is CASSRGGLYGYTF.

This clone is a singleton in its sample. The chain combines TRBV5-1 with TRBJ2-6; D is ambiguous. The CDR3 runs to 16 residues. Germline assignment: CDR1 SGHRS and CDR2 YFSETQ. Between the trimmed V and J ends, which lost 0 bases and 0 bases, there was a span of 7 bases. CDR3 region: CASSLGETSGANVLTF. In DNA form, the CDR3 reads TGCGCCAGCAGCTTGGGTGAAACCTCTGGGGCCAACGTCCTGACTTTC.

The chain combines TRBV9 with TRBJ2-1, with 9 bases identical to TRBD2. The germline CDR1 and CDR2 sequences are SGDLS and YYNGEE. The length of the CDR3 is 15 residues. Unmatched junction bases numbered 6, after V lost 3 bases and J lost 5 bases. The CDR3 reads CASSASGTSHNEQFF. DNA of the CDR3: TGTGCCAGCAGCGCCTCCGGGACTAGCCACAATGAGCAGTTCTTC.

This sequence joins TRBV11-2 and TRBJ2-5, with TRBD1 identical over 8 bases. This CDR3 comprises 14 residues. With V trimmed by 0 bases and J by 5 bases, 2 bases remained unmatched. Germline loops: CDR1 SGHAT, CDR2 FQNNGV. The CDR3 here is CASSLETGEETQYF. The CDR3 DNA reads TGTGCCAGCAGCTTAGAGACAGGGGAGGAGACCCAGTACTTC. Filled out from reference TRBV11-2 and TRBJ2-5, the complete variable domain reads EAGVAQSPRYKIIEKRQSVAFWCNPISGHATLYWYQQILGQGPKLLIQFQNNGVVDDSQLPKDRFSAERLKGVDSTLKIQPAKLEDSAVYLCASSLETGEETQYFGPGTRLLVL.

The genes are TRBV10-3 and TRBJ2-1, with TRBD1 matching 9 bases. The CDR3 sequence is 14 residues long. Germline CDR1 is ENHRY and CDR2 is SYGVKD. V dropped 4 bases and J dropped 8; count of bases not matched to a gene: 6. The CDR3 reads CAISVPGQGYEQFF. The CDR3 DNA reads TGTGCCATCAGTGTCCCGGGACAGGGTTATGAGCAGTTCTTC.

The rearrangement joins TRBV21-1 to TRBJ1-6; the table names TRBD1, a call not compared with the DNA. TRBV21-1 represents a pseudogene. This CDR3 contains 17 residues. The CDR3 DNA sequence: TGTGCCAGCAGCAAAACCGGGACAGGGACGTATAATTCACCCCTCCACTTT. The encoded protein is CASSKTGTGTYNSPLHF.

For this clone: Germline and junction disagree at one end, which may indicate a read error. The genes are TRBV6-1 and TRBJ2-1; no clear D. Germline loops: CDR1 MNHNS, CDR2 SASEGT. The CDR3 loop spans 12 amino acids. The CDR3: CASSERRAPTVF. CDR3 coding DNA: TGTGCCAGCAGTGAAAGGAGAGCCCCGACGGTCTTC.

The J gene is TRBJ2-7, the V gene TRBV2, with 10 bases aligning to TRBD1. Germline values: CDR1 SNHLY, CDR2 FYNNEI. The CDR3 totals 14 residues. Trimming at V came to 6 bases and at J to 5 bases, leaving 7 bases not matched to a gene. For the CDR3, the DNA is TGTGCCAGCAGCGCGGGACAGGGGAAACACGAGCAGTACTTC. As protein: CASSAGQGKHEQYF.

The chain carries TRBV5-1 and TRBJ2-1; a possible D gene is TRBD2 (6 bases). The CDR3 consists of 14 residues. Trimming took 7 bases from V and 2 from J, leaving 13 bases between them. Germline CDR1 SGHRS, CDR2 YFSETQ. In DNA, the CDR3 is TGCGCCAGCCCGGGACTTCCCGCCTACAATGAGCAGTTCTTC. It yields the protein CASPGLPAYNEQFF.

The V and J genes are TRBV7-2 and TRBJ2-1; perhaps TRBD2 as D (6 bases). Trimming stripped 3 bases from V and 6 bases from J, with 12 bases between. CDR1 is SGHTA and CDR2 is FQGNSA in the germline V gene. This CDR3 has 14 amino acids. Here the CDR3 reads CASSLRWRGNEQFF. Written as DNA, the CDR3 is TGTGCCAGCAGCTTGAGGTGGCGGGGCAATGAGCAGTTCTTC.

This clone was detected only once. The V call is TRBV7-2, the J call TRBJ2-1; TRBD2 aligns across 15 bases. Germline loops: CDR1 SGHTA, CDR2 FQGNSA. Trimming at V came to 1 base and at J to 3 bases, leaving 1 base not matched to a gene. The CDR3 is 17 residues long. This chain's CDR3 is CASSLGTSGGVYNEQFF. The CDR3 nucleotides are TGTGCCAGCAGCTTAGGGACTAGCGGGGGGGTCTACAATGAGCAGTTCTTC. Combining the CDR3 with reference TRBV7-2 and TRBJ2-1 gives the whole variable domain GAGVSQSPSNKVTEKGKDVELRCDPISGHTALYWYRQSLGQGLEFLIYFQGNSAPDKSGLPSDRFSAERTGGSVSTLTIQRTQQEDSAVYLCASSLGTSGGVYNEQFFGPGTRLTVL.

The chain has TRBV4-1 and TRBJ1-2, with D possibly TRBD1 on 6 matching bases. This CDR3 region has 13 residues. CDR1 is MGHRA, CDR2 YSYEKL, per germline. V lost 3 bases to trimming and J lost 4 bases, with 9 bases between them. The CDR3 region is CASSHRGGYGYTF. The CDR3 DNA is TGCGCCAGCAGCCATCGAGGGGGCTATGGCTACACCTTC.

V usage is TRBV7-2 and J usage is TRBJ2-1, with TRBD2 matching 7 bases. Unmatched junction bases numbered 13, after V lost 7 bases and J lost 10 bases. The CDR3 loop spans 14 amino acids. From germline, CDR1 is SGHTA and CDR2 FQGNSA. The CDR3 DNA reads TGTGCCAGCAACCCTAGCGGCTTGATCGGAGAGCAGTTCTTC. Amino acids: CASNPSGLIGEQFF.

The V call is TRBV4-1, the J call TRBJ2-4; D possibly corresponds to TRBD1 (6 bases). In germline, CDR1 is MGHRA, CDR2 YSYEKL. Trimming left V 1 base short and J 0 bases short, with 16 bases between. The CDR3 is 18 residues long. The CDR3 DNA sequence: TGCGCCAGCAGCCAAGGGTCGGGGACAACTCTAGCCAAAAACATTCAGTACTTC. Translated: CASSQGSGTTLAKNIQYF.

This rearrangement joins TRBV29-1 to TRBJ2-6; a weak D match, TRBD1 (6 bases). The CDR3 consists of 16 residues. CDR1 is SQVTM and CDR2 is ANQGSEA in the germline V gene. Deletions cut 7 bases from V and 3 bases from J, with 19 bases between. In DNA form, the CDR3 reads TGCAGCGGTCGACAGGCCCCTTTCTATGGGGCCAACGTCCTGACTTTC. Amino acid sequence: CSGRQAPFYGANVLTF.

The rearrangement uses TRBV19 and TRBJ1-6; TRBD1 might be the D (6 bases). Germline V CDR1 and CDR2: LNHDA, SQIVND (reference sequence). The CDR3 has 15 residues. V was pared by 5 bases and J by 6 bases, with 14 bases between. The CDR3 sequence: CASSSPDRSNSPLHF. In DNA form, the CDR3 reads TGTGCCAGTAGTTCCCCGGACAGAAGTAATTCACCCCTCCACTTT.

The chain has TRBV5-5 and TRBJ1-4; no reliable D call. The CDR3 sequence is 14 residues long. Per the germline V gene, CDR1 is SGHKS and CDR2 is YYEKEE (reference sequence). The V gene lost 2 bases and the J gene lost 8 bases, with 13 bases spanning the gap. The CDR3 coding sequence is TGTGCCAGCAGCTTTTTTCTGAACTCGGAAAAACTGTTTTTT. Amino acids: CASSFFLNSEKLFF. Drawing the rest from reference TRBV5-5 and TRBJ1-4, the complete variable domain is DAGVTQSPTHLIKTRGQQVTLRCSPISGHKSVSWYQQVLGQGPQFIFQYYEKEERGRGNFPDRFSARQFPNYSSELNVNALLLGDSALYLCASSFFLNSEKLFFGSGTQLSVL.

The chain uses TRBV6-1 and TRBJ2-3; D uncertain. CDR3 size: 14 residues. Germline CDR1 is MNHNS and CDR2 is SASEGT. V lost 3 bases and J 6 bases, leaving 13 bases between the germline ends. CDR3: CASSEQIGSDTQYF. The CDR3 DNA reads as TGTGCCAGCAGTGAGCAGATAGGCTCCGATACGCAGTATTTT.